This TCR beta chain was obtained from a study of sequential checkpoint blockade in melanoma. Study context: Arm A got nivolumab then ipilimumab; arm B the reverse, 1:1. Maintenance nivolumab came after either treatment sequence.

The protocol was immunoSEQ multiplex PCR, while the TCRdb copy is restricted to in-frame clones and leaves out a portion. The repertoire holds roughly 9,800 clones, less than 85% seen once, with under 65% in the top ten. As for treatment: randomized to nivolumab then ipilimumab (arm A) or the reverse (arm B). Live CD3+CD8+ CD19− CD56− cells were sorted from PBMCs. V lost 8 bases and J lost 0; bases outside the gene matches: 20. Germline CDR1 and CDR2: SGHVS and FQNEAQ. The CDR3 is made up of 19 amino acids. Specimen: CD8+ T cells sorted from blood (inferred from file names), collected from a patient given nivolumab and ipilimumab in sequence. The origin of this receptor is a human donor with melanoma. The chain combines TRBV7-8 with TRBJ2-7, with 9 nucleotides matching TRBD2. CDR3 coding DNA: TGTGCCAGCTTAGCGTGGGGTCTAGCGGGGAGAACTATCTCCTACGAGCAGTACTTC. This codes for CASLAWGLAGRTISYEQYF.